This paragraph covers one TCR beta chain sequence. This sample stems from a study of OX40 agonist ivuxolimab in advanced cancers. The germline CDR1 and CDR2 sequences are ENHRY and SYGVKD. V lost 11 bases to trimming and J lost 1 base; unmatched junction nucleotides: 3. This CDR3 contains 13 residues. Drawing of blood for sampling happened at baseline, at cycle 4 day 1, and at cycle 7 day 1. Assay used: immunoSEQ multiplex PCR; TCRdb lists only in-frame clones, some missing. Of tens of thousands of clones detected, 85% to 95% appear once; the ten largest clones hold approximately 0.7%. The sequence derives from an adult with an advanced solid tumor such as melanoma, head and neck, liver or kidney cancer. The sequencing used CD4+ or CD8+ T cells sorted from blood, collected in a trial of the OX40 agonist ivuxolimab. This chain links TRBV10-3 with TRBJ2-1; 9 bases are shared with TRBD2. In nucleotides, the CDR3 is TGTGCCGTTAGCGGGAGTTCCTACAATGAGCAGTTCTTC. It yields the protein CAVSGSSYNEQFF.